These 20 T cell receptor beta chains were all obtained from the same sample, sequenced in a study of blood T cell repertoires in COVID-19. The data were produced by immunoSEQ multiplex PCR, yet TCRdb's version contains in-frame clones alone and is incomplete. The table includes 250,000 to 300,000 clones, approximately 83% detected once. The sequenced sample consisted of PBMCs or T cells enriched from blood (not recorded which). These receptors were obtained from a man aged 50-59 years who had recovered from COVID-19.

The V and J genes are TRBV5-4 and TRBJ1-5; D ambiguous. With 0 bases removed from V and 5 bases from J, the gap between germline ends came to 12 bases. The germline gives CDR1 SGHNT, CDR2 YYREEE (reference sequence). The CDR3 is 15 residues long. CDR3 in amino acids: CASSLGGSKDQPQHF. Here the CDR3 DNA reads TGTGCCAGCAGCTTGGGAGGGAGTAAAGATCAGCCCCAGCATTTT.

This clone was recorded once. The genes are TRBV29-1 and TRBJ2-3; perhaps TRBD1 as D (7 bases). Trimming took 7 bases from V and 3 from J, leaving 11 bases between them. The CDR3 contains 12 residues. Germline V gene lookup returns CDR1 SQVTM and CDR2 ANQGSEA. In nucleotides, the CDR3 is TGCAGCGCCGCGGGACAGACAGATACGCAGTATTTT. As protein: CSAAGQTDTQYF.

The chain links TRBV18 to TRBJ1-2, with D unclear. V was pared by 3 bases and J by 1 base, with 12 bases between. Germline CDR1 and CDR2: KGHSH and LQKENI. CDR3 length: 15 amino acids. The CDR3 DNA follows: TGTGCCAGCTCACCGAGCGAGACGGTTAACTATGGCTACACCTTC. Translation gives CASSPSETVNYGYTF.

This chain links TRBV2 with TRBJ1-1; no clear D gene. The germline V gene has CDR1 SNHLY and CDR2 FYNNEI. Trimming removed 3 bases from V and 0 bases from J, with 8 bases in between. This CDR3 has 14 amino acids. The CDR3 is CASSDVALNTEAFF. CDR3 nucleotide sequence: TGTGCCAGCAGTGACGTGGCCCTGAACACTGAAGCTTTCTTT.

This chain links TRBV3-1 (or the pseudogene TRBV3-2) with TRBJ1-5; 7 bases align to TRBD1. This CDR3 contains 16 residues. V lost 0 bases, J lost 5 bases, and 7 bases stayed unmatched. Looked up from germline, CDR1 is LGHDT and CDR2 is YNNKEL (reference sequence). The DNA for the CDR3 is TGTGCCAGCAGCCAAGACCCCGGACAGGTGCATCAGCCCCAGCATTTT. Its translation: CASSQDPGQVHQPQHF.

The CDR3: CASNFAGGPTDTQYF. The CDR3 DNA sequence: TGTGCCAGCAATTTTGCGGGGGGCCCCACAGATACGCAGTATTTT. V is TRBV2 and J is TRBJ2-3, with 8 bases that match TRBD2. The CDR3 totals 15 residues. The trim removed 7 bases at V and 2 bases at J, leaving 8 bases unmatched. Germline V gene data show CDR1 as SNHLY and CDR2 as FYNNEI.

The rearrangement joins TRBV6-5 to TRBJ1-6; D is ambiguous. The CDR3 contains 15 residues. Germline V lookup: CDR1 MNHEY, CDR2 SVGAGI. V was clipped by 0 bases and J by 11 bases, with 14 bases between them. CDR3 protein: CASSYSYRTEAPLHF. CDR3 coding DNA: TGTGCCAGCAGTTACTCGTACCGGACGGAGGCACCCCTCCACTTT.

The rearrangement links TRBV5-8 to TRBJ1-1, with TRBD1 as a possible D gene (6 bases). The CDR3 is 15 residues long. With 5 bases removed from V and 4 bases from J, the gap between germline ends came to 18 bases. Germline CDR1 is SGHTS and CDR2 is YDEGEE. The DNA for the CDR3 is TGTGCCAGCAGAATGGAGGGGGGGCTTAGCACTGAAGCTTTCTTT. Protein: CASRMEGGLSTEAFF.

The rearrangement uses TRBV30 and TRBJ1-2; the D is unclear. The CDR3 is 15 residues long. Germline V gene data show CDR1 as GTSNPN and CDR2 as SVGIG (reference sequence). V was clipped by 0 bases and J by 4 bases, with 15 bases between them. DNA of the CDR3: TGTGCCTGGAGTGTATCCGGACTTCCCCGCTATGGCTACACCTTC. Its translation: CAWSVSGLPRYGYTF.

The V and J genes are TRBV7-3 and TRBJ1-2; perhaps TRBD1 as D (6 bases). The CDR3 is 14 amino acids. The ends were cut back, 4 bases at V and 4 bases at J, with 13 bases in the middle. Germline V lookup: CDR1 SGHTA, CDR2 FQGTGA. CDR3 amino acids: CASSSTGNGYGYTF. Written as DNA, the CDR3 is TGTGCCAGCAGCTCCACAGGGAATGGCTATGGCTACACCTTC.

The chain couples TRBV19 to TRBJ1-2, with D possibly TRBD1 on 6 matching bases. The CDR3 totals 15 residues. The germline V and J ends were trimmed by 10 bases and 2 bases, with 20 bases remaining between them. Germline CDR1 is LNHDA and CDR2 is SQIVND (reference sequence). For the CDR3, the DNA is TGTGCCACCAACCCAGCGGGGGCGCGGAACTATGGCTACACCTTC. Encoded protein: CATNPAGARNYGYTF.

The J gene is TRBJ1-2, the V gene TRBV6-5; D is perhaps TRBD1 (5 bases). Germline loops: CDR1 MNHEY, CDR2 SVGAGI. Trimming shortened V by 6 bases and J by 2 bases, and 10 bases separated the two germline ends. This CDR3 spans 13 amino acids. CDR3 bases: TGTGCCAGCAGGTCGTCAGGGAACTATGGCTACACCTTC. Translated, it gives CASRSSGNYGYTF.

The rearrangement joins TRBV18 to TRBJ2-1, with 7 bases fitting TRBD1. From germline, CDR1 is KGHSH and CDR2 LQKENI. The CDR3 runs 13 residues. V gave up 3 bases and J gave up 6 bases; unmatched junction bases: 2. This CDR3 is CASSPGQVNEQFF. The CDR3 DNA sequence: TGTGCCAGCTCACCCGGACAGGTCAATGAGCAGTTCTTC.

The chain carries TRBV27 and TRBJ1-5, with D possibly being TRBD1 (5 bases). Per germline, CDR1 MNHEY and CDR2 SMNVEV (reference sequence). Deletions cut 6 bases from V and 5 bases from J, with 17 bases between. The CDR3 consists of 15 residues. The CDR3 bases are TGTGCCAGCAGGACTTTGGGAGCGGGGGATCAGCCCCAGCATTTT. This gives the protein CASRTLGAGDQPQHF.

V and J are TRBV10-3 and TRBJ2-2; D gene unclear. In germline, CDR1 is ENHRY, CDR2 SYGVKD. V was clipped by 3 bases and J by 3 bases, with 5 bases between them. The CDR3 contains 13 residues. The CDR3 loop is CAISDPDTGELFF. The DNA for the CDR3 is TGTGCCATCAGTGATCCGGACACCGGGGAGCTGTTTTTT.

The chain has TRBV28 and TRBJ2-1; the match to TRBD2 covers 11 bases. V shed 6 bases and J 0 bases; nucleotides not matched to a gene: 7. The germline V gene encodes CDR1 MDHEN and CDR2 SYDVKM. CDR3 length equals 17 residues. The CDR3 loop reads CASRQLAGEPSYNEQFF. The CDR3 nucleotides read TGTGCCAGCAGGCAACTAGCGGGAGAACCCTCCTACAATGAGCAGTTCTTC.

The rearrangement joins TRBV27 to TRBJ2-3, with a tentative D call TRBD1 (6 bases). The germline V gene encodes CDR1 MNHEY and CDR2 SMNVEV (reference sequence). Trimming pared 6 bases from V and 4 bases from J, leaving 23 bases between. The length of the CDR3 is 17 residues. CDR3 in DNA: TGTGCCAGCAGACCACCATTTGCAGGGGCTGAAGCAGATACGCAGTATTTT. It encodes CASRPPFAGAEADTQYF.

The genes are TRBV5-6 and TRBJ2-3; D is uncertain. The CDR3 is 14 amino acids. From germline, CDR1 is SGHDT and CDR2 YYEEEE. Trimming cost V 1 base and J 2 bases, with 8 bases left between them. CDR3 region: CASSLITNTDTQYF. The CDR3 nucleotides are TGTGCCAGCAGCTTGATTACTAACACAGATACGCAGTATTTT. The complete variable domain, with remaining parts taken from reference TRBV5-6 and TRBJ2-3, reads DAGVTQSPTHLIKTRGQQVTLRCSPKSGHDTVSWYQQALGQGPQFIFQYYEEEERQRGNFPDRFSGHQFPNYSSELNVNALLLGDSALYLCASSLITNTDTQYFGPGTRLTVL.

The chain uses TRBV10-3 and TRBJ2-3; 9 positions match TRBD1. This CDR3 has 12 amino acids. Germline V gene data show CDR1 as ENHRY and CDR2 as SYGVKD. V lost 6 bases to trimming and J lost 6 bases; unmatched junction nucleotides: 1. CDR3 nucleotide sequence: TGTGCCATCAGAGGACAGGGGGATACGCAGTATTTT. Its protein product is CAIRGQGDTQYF.

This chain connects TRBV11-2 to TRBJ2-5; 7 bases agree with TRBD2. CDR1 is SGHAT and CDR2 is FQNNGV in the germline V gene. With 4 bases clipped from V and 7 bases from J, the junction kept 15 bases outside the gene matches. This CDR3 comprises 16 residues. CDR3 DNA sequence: TGTGCCAGCAGCTCGCGGTCAGGGACTACCGGAGGGACCCAGTACTTC. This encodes CASSSRSGTTGGTQYF.